The present T cell receptor (beta chain) was sequenced within a study of shared clonotypes between healthy human individuals. The study's findings and limits: Relative to memory subsets, naive subsets generally showed larger estimated richness. Compared with clonotypes that all four donors shared, non-shared clonotypes had lower generation probabilities.

Trimming stripped 3 bases from V and 10 bases from J, with 13 bases between. The CDR3 has 12 residues. Germline CDR1 and CDR2: SGDLS and YYNGEE. On this clone itself: Its matching antigen is unknown.

Positive CCR7 selection of CD45RO-negative cells yielded the naive CD8 cells, and terminally differentiated effector memory CD45RA+ cells were excluded. Only Caucasian adults living in Nashville, Tennessee served as donors. At deep level, the assay was performed. Measured with immunoSEQ multiplex PCR; TCRdb has only the in-frame clones, and not every one. The sample contains millions of clones, roughly 95% of which appear only once. Sequenced sample: naive CD8+ T cells sorted from blood. This TCR was sampled from a man aged 18 to 30 in good health. J is TRBJ1-1 and V is TRBV9; D is uncertain. This chain's CDR3 is CASSDQTQRAFF. The CDR3 DNA reads TGTGCCAGCAGCGACCAGACTCAGCGAGCTTTCTTT.